This T cell receptor (beta chain) derives from a study of T cells after yellow fever vaccination. Study-wide results and limits: Of the clonotypes, a small share occurred in both CD4 and CD8 compartments.

The sample holds a few counts of this clonotype. Its antigen remains unidentified. Relative to the germline gene, one junction end is altered; a read error may explain this. TCR cDNA was made by 5'RACE template switching, adding a universal primer site and UMIs. TCRdb reprocessed the 5' RACE reads via MiXCR and lists one record per CDR3 protein. The table records 300,000 to 450,000 distinct CDR3 sequences, under 7.5% of them present only once. The V gene's germline CDR1 is LGHNT and CDR2 FRNRAP. The CDR3 sequence is 12 residues long. The receptor was derived from a man younger than 40 who received the YFV17D yellow fever vaccine. The V call is TRBV12-5, the J call TRBJ2-1; D remains ambiguous. Sequenced here: PBMCs, sampled 5 days after the yellow fever booster vaccination. The CDR3 sequence: CASGLAYNEQFF. The CDR3 region has the DNA TGTGCTAGTGGTTTGGCCTATAATGAGCAGTTCTTC.